These 30 T cell receptor beta chains were all obtained from the same sample, sequenced in a study of T cell responses to AZD1222 COVID-19 vaccine. The method was immunoSEQ multiplex PCR; TCRdb's version includes in-frame clones alone and lacks a portion of them. The sample lists 87,000 or so clones, about 88% seen once, with around 3.5% in the top ten. The sequencing used peripheral blood, collected on day 0 of AZD1222 vaccination. Receptors were obtained from an adult in good health.

The chain recombines TRBV5-4 with TRBJ1-1, with D possibly TRBD1 on 5 matching bases. V dropped 5 bases and J dropped 1 base, with 6 bases sitting between them. CDR1 SGHNT and CDR2 YYREEE come from the germline V gene (reference sequence). CDR3 size: 12 residues. In DNA form, the CDR3 reads TGTGCCAGCAGAACAGGGAACACTGAAGCTTTCTTT. Translating it yields CASRTGNTEAFF.

The chain has TRBV28 and TRBJ1-2; the match to TRBD1 covers 7 bases. The V gene end was trimmed by 5 bases and the J gene end by 5 bases; junction bases not matched to a gene: 8. The CDR3 consists of 14 residues. Germline lookup yields CDR1 MDHEN and CDR2 SYDVKM. The CDR3 is CASSAQGREYGYTF. For the CDR3, the DNA is TGTGCCAGCAGTGCACAGGGGAGGGAATATGGCTACACCTTC.

CDR3 region: CASSRPFPGTGNTEAFF. The CDR3 nucleotides are TGCGCCAGCAGCCGACCATTCCCCGGGACAGGCAACACTGAAGCTTTCTTT. This rearrangement joins TRBV4-1 to TRBJ1-1, with 8 bases aligning to TRBD1. CDR1 is MGHRA, CDR2 YSYEKL, per germline. The CDR3 runs 17 residues. The V gene end was trimmed by 4 bases and the J gene end by 2 bases; junction bases not matched to a gene: 12.

The CDR3 sequence is CASSRTPGTGYRDTQYF. The CDR3 bases are TGTGCCAGCAGCCGCACCCCCGGGACAGGGTATCGAGATACGCAGTATTTT. The chain joins TRBV7-9 to TRBJ2-3, with TRBD1 matching over 9 bases. The ends lost 5 bases at V and 5 bases at J; junction bases unmatched: 14. Germline CDR1 SEHNR, CDR2 FQNEAQ (reference sequence). This CDR3 spans 17 amino acids.

The chain is built from TRBV12-3 or TRBV12-4 and TRBJ1-2, with a tentative D call TRBD1 (6 bases). V lost 8 bases, J lost 4 bases, and 14 bases lay in between. The CDR3 extends over 13 amino acids. CDR3 protein: CASGEDSLYGYTF. Written as DNA, the CDR3 is TGTGCCAGCGGAGAGGACAGTCTCTATGGCTACACCTTC.

The chain combines TRBV6-5 with TRBJ1-2; D call uncertain. Germline V gene lookup returns CDR1 MNHEY and CDR2 SVGAGI. The CDR3 has 13 residues. Trimming removed 4 bases at V and 4 bases at J, with 10 bases between. The CDR3 is CASSSAGFYGYTF. CDR3 DNA sequence: TGTGCCAGCAGTTCCGCGGGGTTCTATGGCTACACCTTC.

The rearrangement links TRBV2 to TRBJ1-1; possible D gene TRBD1, 6 bases. The ends were cut back, 7 bases at V and 1 base at J, with 7 bases in the middle. The CDR3 covers 12 residues. Germline V CDR1 and CDR2: SNHLY, FYNNEI. The DNA for the CDR3 is TGTGCCAGCAACAGGGCGAACACTGAAGCTTTCTTT. Its protein is CASNRANTEAFF.

Worth noting for this clone: Other DNA sequences in the same sample also yield this CDR3. The chain is built from TRBV6-5 and TRBJ1-1, with unresolved D. CDR3 length: 11 residues. The V and J ends lost 4 bases and 5 bases respectively, with 5 bases between them. Germline lookup yields CDR1 MNHEY and CDR2 SVGAGI. In nucleotides, the CDR3 is TGTGCCAGCAGTTTAGGGACTGAAGCTTTCTTT. This encodes CASSLGTEAFF.

The genes are TRBV2 and TRBJ2-1, with no clear D. CDR3 length equals 13 residues. Germline V CDR1 and CDR2: SNHLY, FYNNEI. Trimming left V 6 bases short and J 6 bases short, with 12 bases between. This chain's CDR3 is CASRPLAPNEQFF. In DNA, the CDR3 is TGTGCCAGCAGACCCTTGGCCCCCAATGAGCAGTTCTTC. Full variable domain (remainder filled in from reference TRBV2 and TRBJ2-1): EPEVTQTPSHQVTQMGQEVILRCVPISNHLYFYWYRQILGQKVEFLVSFYNNEISEKSEIFDDQFSVERPDGSNFTLKIRSTKLEDSAMYFCASRPLAPNEQFFGPGTRLTVL.

The chain couples TRBV4-1 to TRBJ2-3; D ambiguous. Trimming took 1 base from V and 2 from J, leaving 7 bases between them. The CDR3 runs 14 residues. CDR1 and CDR2 from the germline V gene are MGHRA and YSYEKL. This CDR3 is CASSQVEITDTQYF. The CDR3 nucleotides are TGCGCCAGCAGCCAAGTCGAAATCACAGATACGCAGTATTTT.

This chain connects TRBV10-2 to TRBJ2-3; 7 nucleotides align to TRBD2. The CDR3 has 12 amino acids. Germline loops: CDR1 WSHSY, CDR2 SAAADI. V shed 6 bases, J shed 12 bases, and the junction held 9 bases outside the gene matches. The CDR3 spells CASRGWRGSQYF. CDR3 coding DNA: TGCGCCAGCAGGGGCTGGCGGGGGTCTCAGTATTTT.

The chain employs TRBV29-1 and TRBJ1-2, with 12 bases matching TRBD1. Germline V gene sequence: CDR1 SQVTM, CDR2 ANQGSEA. The CDR3 length is 14 residues. J was trimmed by 3 bases and V by 7 bases; bases with no gene match: 6. The CDR3: CSAWGQGAHYGYTF. The CDR3 DNA is TGCAGCGCCTGGGGACAGGGGGCCCACTATGGCTACACCTTC.

This sequence joins TRBV11-2 and TRBJ1-1; TRBD1 might be the D (5 bases). With 0 bases removed from V and 1 base from J, the gap between germline ends came to 9 bases. The CDR3 loop spans 15 amino acids. From germline, CDR1 is SGHAT and CDR2 FQNNGV. For the CDR3, the DNA is TGTGCCAGCAGCTTAGATCTGGGGGGGAACACTGAAGCTTTCTTT. Protein sequence: CASSLDLGGNTEAFF.

The chain links TRBV7-9 to TRBJ1-2; D might be TRBD1 (5 bases). In germline, CDR1 is SEHNR, CDR2 FQNEAQ (reference sequence). V lost 3 bases and J lost 4, with 12 bases in between. The CDR3 loop spans 14 amino acids. CDR3 in amino acids: CASSFSGTGYGYTF. Written as DNA, the CDR3 is TGTGCCAGCAGCTTCTCCGGGACGGGCTATGGCTACACCTTC.

The chain employs TRBV6-1 and TRBJ2-3, with a weak D call TRBD1 (6 bases). Germline CDR1 reads MNHNS; CDR2 reads SASEGT. This CDR3 is built from 14 residues. V lost 3 bases to trimming and J lost 4 bases, with 11 bases between them. The CDR3 region has the DNA TGTGCCAGCAGTGAGACAGGAGACTCAGATACGCAGTATTTT. Its translation is CASSETGDSDTQYF.

The J gene is TRBJ2-7, the V gene TRBV4-1, with TRBD2 matching 9 bases. Per the germline V gene, CDR1 is MGHRA and CDR2 is YSYEKL. CDR3 size: 16 residues. J was trimmed by 4 bases and V by 1 base; bases with no gene match: 8. The CDR3 region is CASSQVLLAGSYEQYF. In DNA, the CDR3 is TGCGCCAGCAGCCAAGTTTTACTAGCGGGTAGTTACGAGCAGTACTTC.

This clone was counted once. As DNA, the CDR3 is TGTGCCAGCAGGCGGCTAGCGGGGGGCCAAGAGACCCAGTACTTC. It translates to CASRRLAGGQETQYF. The chain employs TRBV6-5 and TRBJ2-5; 11 bases match TRBD2. V gave up 6 bases and J gave up 1 base; unmatched junction bases: 4. The CDR3 is made up of 15 amino acids. CDR1 and CDR2 (germline): MNHEY, SVGAGI.

The gene calls are TRBV7-2 and TRBJ2-3; D is unresolved. Trimming removed 2 bases from V and 4 bases from J, with 4 bases in between. The CDR3 is made up of 12 amino acids. From germline, CDR1 is SGHTA and CDR2 FQGNSA. The CDR3 nucleotides are TGTGCCAGCAGCTTACGGGCAGATACGCAGTATTTT. It translates to CASSLRADTQYF.

This clone was found a few times. This chain uses TRBV25-1 with TRBJ1-3, with D perhaps TRBD1 (6 bases). Trimming stripped 1 base from V and 3 bases from J, with 7 bases between. The germline gives CDR1 MGHDK, CDR2 SYGVNS. This CDR3 spans 14 amino acids. For the CDR3, the DNA is TGTGCCAGCAGTGAATCAGGGGTTGGAAACACCATATATTTT. It translates to CASSESGVGNTIYF.

The chain employs TRBV4-3 and TRBJ2-1; D gene unclear. The V gene lost 0 bases and the J gene lost 0 bases, with 12 bases spanning the gap. The CDR3 length is 17 residues. Germline-derived CDR1 and CDR2 are LGHNA and YSLEER. The CDR3 spells CASSQDEMEFSYNEQFF. CDR3 coding DNA: TGCGCCAGCAGCCAAGATGAGATGGAGTTCTCCTACAATGAGCAGTTCTTC.

This chain joins TRBV12-3 or TRBV12-4 and TRBJ1-1; possible D gene TRBD1, 5 bases. The CDR3 is 11 residues long. The V end was cut by 9 bases, the J end by 5 bases, with 10 bases between. The CDR3 loop reads CASRGGTEAFF. The CDR3 DNA reads as TGTGCCAGTCGGGGGGGAACTGAAGCTTTCTTT.

V usage is TRBV23-1 and J usage is TRBJ1-4; D is unclear. TRBV23-1 is labeled an ORF, and its function is uncertain. The CDR3 has 13 residues. Trimming shortened V by 7 bases and J by 1 base, and 7 bases separated the two germline ends. CDR3 in amino acids: CASTAVTNEKLFF. The CDR3 DNA follows: TGCGCCAGCACGGCGGTAACTAATGAAAAACTGTTTTTT.

The chain has TRBV5-1 and TRBJ2-1; D call uncertain. The germline V gene encodes CDR1 SGHRS and CDR2 YFSETQ. This CDR3 has 13 residues. The V end was cut by 4 bases, the J end by 5 bases, with 10 bases between. DNA for the CDR3: TGCGCCAGCAGCCCCGACCCGGACAATGAGCAGTTCTTC. Its protein product is CASSPDPDNEQFF.

The chain recombines TRBV5-1 with TRBJ1-1, with 9 positions matching TRBD1. The CDR3 has 14 amino acids. With V trimmed by 3 bases and J by 0 bases, 0 bases remained unmatched. CDR1 and CDR2 from the germline V gene are SGHRS and YFSETQ. The CDR3 protein is CASSWDRVNTEAFF. CDR3 nucleotides: TGCGCCAGCAGCTGGGACAGGGTGAACACTGAAGCTTTCTTT.

The rearrangement uses TRBV29-1 and TRBJ2-3; D may match TRBD1 or TRBD2 (6 bases each). Germline V gene sequence: CDR1 SQVTM, CDR2 ANQGSEA. V lost 4 bases and J 3 bases, leaving 14 bases between the germline ends. The length of the CDR3 is 14 residues. CDR3 in DNA: TGCAGCGTTGTTCCGGGGGCGAGTACAGATACGCAGTATTTT. Translating gives CSVVPGASTDTQYF.

The chain couples TRBV19 to TRBJ1-1; TRBD1 is a possible D gene (6 bases). The V gene lost 11 bases and the J gene lost 4 bases, with 11 bases spanning the gap. The V gene's germline CDR1 is LNHDA and CDR2 SQIVND (reference sequence). CDR3 length: 11 amino acids. As DNA, the CDR3 is TGTGCCTCAGGGGTGAGCACTGAAGCTTTCTTT. Translation gives CASGVSTEAFF.

The rearrangement joins TRBV20-1 to TRBJ1-1, with D perhaps TRBD1 (5 bases). Between the trimmed V and J ends, which lost 5 bases and 4 bases, there was a span of 8 bases. The CDR3 runs 11 residues. In germline, CDR1 is DFQATT, CDR2 SNEGSKA (reference sequence). This CDR3 reads CSAYRGTEAFF. The DNA of the CDR3 is TGCAGTGCTTATAGGGGCACTGAAGCTTTCTTT.

This chain connects TRBV9 to TRBJ2-1, with TRBD2 matching 7 bases. There are 15 residues in the CDR3. The V segment lost 0 bases and the J segment 4 bases; nucleotides outside the gene matches: 4. Germline CDR1 is SGDLS and CDR2 is YYNGEE. The CDR3 reads CASSVGGGAYNEQFF. CDR3 sequence (DNA): TGTGCCAGCAGCGTAGGCGGGGGAGCTTACAATGAGCAGTTCTTC.

The chain has TRBV28 and TRBJ1-2, with 7 bases matching TRBD1. The CDR3 length is 15 residues. Trimming cost V 3 bases and J 5 bases; bases outside gene matches: 9. The germline CDR1 and CDR2 sequences are MDHEN and SYDVKM. The CDR3 spells CASSFRGPRRYGYTF. CDR3 sequence (DNA): TGTGCCAGCAGTTTTAGGGGGCCTCGGAGGTATGGCTACACCTTC.

V gene TRBV20-1 combines with J gene TRBJ2-7; 8 bases match TRBD2. The CDR3 is 15 amino acids. Unmatched junction bases numbered 7, after V lost 3 bases and J lost 0 bases. Looked up from germline, CDR1 is DFQATT and CDR2 is SNEGSKA (reference sequence). DNA for the CDR3: TGCAGTGCTAGTGGAACTAGCGGCGACTCCTACGAGCAGTACTTC. This translates into CSASGTSGDSYEQYF.